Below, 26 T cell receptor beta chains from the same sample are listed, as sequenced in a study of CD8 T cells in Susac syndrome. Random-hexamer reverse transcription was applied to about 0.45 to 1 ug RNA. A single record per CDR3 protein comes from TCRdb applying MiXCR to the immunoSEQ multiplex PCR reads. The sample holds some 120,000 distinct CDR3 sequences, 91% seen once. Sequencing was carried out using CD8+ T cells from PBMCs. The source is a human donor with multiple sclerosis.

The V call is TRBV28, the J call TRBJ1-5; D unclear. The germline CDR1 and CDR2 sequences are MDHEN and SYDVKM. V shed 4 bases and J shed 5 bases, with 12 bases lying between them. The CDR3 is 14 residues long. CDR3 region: CASSSLGVDQPQHF. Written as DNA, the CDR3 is TGTGCCAGCAGTTCATTAGGTGTCGATCAGCCCCAGCATTTT. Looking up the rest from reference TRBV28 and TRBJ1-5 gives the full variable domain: DVKVTQSSRYLVKRTGEKVFLECVQDMDHENMFWYRQDPGLGLRLIYFSYDVKMKEKGDIPEGYSVSREKKERFSLILESASTNQTSMYLCASSSLGVDQPQHFGDGTRLSIL.

Here the CDR3 DNA reads TGTGCCACCCTAGGGGAGACCCAGTACTTC. Encoded protein: CATLGETQYF. V usage is TRBV7-2 and J usage is TRBJ2-5; D uncertain. Germline-derived CDR1 and CDR2 are SGHTA and FQGNSA. Trimming took off 10 bases at V and 5 bases at J, with 8 bases between the two ends. This CDR3 contains 10 residues.

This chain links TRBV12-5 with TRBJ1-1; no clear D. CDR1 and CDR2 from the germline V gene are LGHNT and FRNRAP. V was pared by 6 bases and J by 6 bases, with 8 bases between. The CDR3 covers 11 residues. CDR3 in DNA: TGTGCTAGTGGAGAGGCAGCTGAAGCTTTCTTT. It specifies CASGEAAEAFF. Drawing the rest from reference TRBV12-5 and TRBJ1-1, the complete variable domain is DARVTQTPRHKVTEMGQEVTMRCQPILGHNTVFWYRQTMMQGLELLAYFRNRAPLDDSGMPKDRFSAEMPDATLATLKIQPSEPRDSAVYFCASGEAAEAFFGQGTRLTVV.

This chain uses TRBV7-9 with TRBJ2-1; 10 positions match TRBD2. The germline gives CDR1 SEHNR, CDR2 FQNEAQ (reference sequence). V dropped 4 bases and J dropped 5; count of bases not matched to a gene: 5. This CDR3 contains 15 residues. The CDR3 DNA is TGTGCCAGCAGCTCCCTAGCGGGAGAGGACAATGAGCAGTTCTTC. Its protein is CASSSLAGEDNEQFF.

The CDR3 nucleotides read TGTGCCAGCAGCCCTGGCTGGGGGTACACTGAAGCTTTCTTT. This translates into CASSPGWGYTEAFF. This rearrangement joins TRBV5-6 to TRBJ1-1, with D possibly matching TRBD1 (5 bases). V shed 4 bases and J shed 3 bases, with 13 bases lying between them. CDR3 size: 14 residues. Germline V CDR1 and CDR2: SGHDT, YYEEEE.

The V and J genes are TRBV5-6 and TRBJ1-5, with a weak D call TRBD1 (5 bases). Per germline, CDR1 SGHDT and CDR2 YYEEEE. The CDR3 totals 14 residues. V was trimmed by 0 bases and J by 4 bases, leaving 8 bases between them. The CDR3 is CASSLGGENQPQHF. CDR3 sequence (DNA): TGTGCCAGCAGCTTGGGGGGGGAGAATCAGCCCCAGCATTTT.

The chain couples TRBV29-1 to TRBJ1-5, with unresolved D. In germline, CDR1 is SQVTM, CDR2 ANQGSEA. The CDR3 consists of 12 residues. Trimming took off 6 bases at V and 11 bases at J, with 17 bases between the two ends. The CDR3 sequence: CSVSGSGFSQHF. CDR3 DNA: TGCAGCGTGAGTGGATCGGGCTTCTCCCAGCATTTT. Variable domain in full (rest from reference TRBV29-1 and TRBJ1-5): SAVISQKPSRDICQRGTSLTIQCQVDSQVTMMFWYRQQPGQSLTLIATANQGSEATYESGFVIDKFPISRPNLTFSTLTVSNMSPEDSSIYLCSVSGSGFSQHFGDGTRLSIL.

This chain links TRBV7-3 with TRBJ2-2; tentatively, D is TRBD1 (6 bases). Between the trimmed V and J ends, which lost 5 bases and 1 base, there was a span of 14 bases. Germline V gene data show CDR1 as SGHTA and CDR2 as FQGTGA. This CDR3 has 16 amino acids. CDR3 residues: CASSPQGSLNTGELFF. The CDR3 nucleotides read TGTGCCAGCAGCCCCCAGGGGTCCTTGAACACCGGGGAGCTGTTTTTT.

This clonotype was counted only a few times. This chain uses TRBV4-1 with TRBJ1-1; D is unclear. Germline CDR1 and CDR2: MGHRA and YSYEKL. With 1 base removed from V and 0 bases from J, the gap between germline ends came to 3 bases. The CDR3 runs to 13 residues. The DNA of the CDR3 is TGCGCCAGCAGCCAAGTCGTGAACACTGAAGCTTTCTTT. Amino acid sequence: CASSQVVNTEAFF.

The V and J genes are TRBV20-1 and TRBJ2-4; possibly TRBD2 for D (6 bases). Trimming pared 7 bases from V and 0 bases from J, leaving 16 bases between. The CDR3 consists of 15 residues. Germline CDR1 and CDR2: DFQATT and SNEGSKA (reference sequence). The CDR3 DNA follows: TGCAGTGTCGTCCTGGCGGGATTAGCCAAAAACATTCAGTACTTC. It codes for CSVVLAGLAKNIQYF.

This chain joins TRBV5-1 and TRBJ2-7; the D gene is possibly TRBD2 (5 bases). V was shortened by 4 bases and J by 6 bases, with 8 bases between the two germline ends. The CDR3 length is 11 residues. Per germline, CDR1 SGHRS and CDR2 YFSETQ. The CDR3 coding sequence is TGCGCCAGCAGCCCGGGATTCGAGCAGTACTTC. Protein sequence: CASSPGFEQYF.

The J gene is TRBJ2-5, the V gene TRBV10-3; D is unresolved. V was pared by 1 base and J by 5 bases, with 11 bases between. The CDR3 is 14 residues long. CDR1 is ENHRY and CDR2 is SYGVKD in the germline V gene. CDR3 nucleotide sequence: TGTGCCATCAGTGAGTTGAGTTTCGGGGAGACCCAGTACTTC. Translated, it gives CAISELSFGETQYF.

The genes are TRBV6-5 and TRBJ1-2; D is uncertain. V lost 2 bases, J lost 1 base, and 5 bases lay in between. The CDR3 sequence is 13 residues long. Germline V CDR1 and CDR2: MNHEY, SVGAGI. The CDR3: CASSYAVNYGYTF. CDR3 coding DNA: TGTGCCAGCAGTTACGCGGTTAACTATGGCTACACCTTC.

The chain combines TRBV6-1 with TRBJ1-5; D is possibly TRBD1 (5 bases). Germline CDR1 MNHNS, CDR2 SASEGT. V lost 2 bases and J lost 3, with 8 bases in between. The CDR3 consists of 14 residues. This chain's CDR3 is CASSELGDNQPQHF. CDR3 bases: TGTGCCAGCAGTGAATTAGGGGACAATCAGCCCCAGCATTTT.

The CDR3 loop reads CSVEETGGAFF. The DNA of the CDR3 is TGCAGCGTTGAAGAGACAGGGGGAGCTTTCTTT. This rearrangement joins TRBV29-1 to TRBJ1-1; 9 nucleotides agree with TRBD1. This CDR3 comprises 11 residues. V shed 0 bases and J 10 bases; nucleotides not matched to a gene: 0. Germline CDR1 reads SQVTM; CDR2 reads ANQGSEA.

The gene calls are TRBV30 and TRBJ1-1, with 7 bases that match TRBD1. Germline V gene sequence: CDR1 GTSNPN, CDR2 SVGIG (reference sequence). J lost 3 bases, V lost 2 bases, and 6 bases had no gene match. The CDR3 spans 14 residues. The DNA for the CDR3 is TGTGCCTGGAGTTTAAGACAGGGAGACACTGAAGCTTTCTTT. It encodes CAWSLRQGDTEAFF.

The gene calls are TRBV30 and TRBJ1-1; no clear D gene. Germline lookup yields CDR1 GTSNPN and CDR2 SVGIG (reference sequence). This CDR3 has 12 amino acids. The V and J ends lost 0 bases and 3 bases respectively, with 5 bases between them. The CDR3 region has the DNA TGTGCCTGGAGTGTTCAGGACACTGAAGCTTTCTTT. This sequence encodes CAWSVQDTEAFF. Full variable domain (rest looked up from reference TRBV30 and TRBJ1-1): SQTIHQWPATLVQPVGSPLSLECTVEGTSNPNLYWYRQAAGRGLQLLFYSVGIGQISSEVPQNLSASRPQDRQFILSSKKLLLSDSGFYLCAWSVQDTEAFFGQGTRLTVV.

This CDR3 reads CSVPGGFPEAFF. The CDR3 region has the DNA TGCAGCGTCCCAGGGGGATTCCCTGAAGCTTTCTTT. The chain has TRBV29-1 and TRBJ1-1; 7 positions agree with TRBD1. CDR1 is SQVTM and CDR2 is ANQGSEA in the germline V gene. After removal of 6 bases from V and 6 bases from J, the junction contained 7 bases not matched to a gene. The CDR3 loop spans 12 amino acids.

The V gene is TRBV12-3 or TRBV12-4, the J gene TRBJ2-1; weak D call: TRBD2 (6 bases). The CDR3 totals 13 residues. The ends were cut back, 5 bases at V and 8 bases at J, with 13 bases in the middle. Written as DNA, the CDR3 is TGTGCCAGCAGTCCCGGTTCGGGGGATGAGCAGTTCTTC. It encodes CASSPGSGDEQFF.

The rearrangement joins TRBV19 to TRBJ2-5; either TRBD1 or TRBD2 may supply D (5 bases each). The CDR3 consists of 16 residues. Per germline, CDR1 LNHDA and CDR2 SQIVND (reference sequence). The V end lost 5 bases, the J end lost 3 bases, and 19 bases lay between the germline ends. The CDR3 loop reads CASSRASGGLKETQYF. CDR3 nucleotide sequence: TGTGCCAGTAGTCGGGCAAGTGGGGGTCTCAAAGAGACCCAGTACTTC.

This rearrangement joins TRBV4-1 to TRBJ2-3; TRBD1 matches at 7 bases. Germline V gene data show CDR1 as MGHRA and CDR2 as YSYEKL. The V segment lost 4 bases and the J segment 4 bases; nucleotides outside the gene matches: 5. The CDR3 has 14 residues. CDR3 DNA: TGCGCCAGCAGCCCCCGTCAGGGGGCAGATACGCAGTATTTT. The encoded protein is CASSPRQGADTQYF.

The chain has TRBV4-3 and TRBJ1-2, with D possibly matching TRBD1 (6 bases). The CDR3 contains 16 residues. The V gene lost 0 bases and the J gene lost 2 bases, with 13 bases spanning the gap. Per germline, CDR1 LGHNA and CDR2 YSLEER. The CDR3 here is CASSQDFGGENYGYTF. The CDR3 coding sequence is TGCGCCAGCAGCCAAGATTTTGGGGGCGAAAACTATGGCTACACCTTC.

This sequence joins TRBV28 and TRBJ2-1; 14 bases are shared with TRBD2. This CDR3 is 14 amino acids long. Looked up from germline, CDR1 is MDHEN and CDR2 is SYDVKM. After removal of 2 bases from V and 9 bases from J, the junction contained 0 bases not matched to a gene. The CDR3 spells CASSLGTSGSEQFF. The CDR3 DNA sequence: TGTGCCAGCAGTTTAGGGACTAGCGGGAGTGAGCAGTTCTTC.

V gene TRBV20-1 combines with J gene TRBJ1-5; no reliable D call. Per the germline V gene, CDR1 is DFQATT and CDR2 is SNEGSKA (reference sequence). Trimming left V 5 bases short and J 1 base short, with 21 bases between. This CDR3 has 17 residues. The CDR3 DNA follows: TGCAGTGCTGCTCCTGGACTGGAGAGGATAAGCAATCAGCCCCAGCATTTT. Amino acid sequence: CSAAPGLERISNQPQHF.

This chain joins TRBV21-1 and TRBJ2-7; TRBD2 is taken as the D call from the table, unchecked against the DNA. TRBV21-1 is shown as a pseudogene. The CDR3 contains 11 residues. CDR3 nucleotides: TGTAAAGGATGGAGGTATGGCGAGCAGTACTTC. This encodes CKGWRYGEQYF.

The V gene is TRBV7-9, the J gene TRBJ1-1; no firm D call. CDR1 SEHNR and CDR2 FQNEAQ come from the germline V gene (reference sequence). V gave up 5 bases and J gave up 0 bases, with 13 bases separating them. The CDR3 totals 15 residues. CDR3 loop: CASSPRELMNTEAFF. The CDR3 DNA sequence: TGTGCCAGCAGCCCGAGGGAGCTGATGAACACTGAAGCTTTCTTT.